The clone carrying this T cell receptor (beta chain) was observed many times. The antigen is not known. The source of the sample is a study of neurological immune-mediated disorders. V was cut by 0 bases and J by 3 bases, with 9 bases left in between. Germline V lookup: CDR1 SGHRS, CDR2 YFSETQ. The CDR3 is 14 residues long. General study results and limits: Levels of TCR clonal expansion peaked in HTLV-1-associated myelopathy and reached their lowest in multiple sclerosis, under those of healthy controls. Expanded clones shared no identical CDR3 amino acid sequences across subjects, which suggested private TCR-beta repertoires in all groups.

The cDNA was generated by 5'RACE with 10-nucleotide random UMIs. Via MiXCR, TCRdb re-called the 5' RACE reads, giving one row per CDR3 protein. The sample carries about 66,000 distinct CDR3 sequences, roughly 4.3% recorded once. 2 million PBMCs stored at -80 C were the source of the unsorted libraries. The TCR comes from a man aged 30 to 45 with multiple sclerosis. Sequences were obtained from PBMCs. The genes are TRBV5-1 and TRBJ1-2; the D is unclear. In DNA form, the CDR3 reads TGCGCCAGCAGCTTGGACCCATCCGACTATGGCTACACCTTC. Translating it yields CASSLDPSDYGYTF. Looking up the rest from reference TRBV5-1 and TRBJ1-2 gives the full variable domain: KAGVTQTPRYLIKTRGQQVTLSCSPISGHRSVSWYQQTPGQGLQFLFEYFSETQRNKGNFPGRFSGRQFSNSRSEMNVSTLELGDSALYLCASSLDPSDYGYTFGSGTRLTVV.